Presented here are 15 T cell receptor beta chains from one specimen sequenced in a study of blood T cell repertoires in COVID-19. Repertoires were generated with immunoSEQ multiplex PCR, while TCRdb's copy carries only in-frame clones and drops some. The sample shows some 250,000 clones, roughly 90% of them seen only once. Sequenced material: peripheral blood. The source is a man in his 60s who had recovered from COVID-19.

This chain joins TRBV4-2 and TRBJ2-2; unclear D gene. Trimming took 4 bases from V and 0 from J, leaving 6 bases between them. Looked up from germline, CDR1 is LGHNA and CDR2 is YNFKEQ. This CDR3 spans 14 amino acids. The chain's CDR3 is CASSPGPNTGELFF. The CDR3, as DNA: TGTGCCAGCAGCCCCGGTCCGAACACCGGGGAGCTGTTTTTT.

This chain joins TRBV5-1 and TRBJ1-2; 10 bases match TRBD1. This CDR3 comprises 14 residues. Germline loops: CDR1 SGHRS, CDR2 YFSETQ. J gave up 5 bases and V 2 bases, and 3 bases lay outside the gene matches. The DNA of the CDR3 is TGCGCCAGCAGCTTAGGACAGGGGGTTTATGGCTACACCTTC. It codes for CASSLGQGVYGYTF. The whole variable domain, filled in from reference TRBV5-1 and TRBJ1-2, reads KAGVTQTPRYLIKTRGQQVTLSCSPISGHRSVSWYQQTPGQGLQFLFEYFSETQRNKGNFPGRFSGRQFSNSRSEMNVSTLELGDSALYLCASSLGQGVYGYTFGSGTRLTVV.

This CDR3 is CAAVRDRAPGELFF. CDR3 nucleotide sequence: TGTGCCGCCGTTCGGGACAGGGCGCCCGGGGAGCTGTTTTTT. The chain links TRBV6-5 to TRBJ2-2; TRBD1 matches 9 bases. The CDR3 sequence is 14 residues long. V dropped 11 bases and J dropped 6; count of bases not matched to a gene: 10. The germline CDR1 and CDR2 sequences are MNHEY and SVGAGI.

This clone was seen only once. V is TRBV27 and J is TRBJ1-2, with 8 nucleotides matching TRBD1. V was clipped by 5 bases and J by 6 bases; unmatched bases: 5. The CDR3 length is 13 residues. Germline CDR1 is MNHEY and CDR2 is SMNVEV (reference sequence). CDR3: CASSRTGIDGYTF. The DNA for the CDR3 is TGTGCCAGCAGTCGGACAGGGATCGATGGCTACACCTTC.

The rearrangement joins TRBV5-4 to TRBJ1-1; TRBD1 aligns across 7 bases. The CDR3 extends over 16 amino acids. V lost 1 base, J lost 1 base, and 7 bases stayed unmatched. CDR1 and CDR2 from the germline V gene are SGHNT and YYREEE (reference sequence). CDR3 in DNA: TGTGCCAGCAGCTTGCCAGTTACAGGGGCGAACACTGAAGCTTTCTTT. Protein: CASSLPVTGANTEAFF.

This clone appeared a single time. The chain couples TRBV6-1 to TRBJ1-6; 8 bases match TRBD1. The CDR3 has 14 residues. Germline V lookup: CDR1 MNHNS, CDR2 SASEGT. Trimming at V came to 6 bases and at J to 9 bases, leaving 7 bases not matched to a gene. CDR3 sequence reads: CASRTLDRGSPLHF. The CDR3 region has the DNA TGTGCCAGCAGGACCCTCGACAGGGGTTCACCCCTCCACTTT.

The J gene is TRBJ1-1, the V gene TRBV5-1; D gene unclear. The germline gives CDR1 SGHRS, CDR2 YFSETQ. The CDR3 has 14 amino acids. The V end lost 6 bases, the J end lost 1 base, and 13 bases lay between the germline ends. CDR3 sequence: CASKYGEANTEAFF. In nucleotides, the CDR3 is TGCGCCAGCAAGTATGGGGAGGCGAACACTGAAGCTTTCTTT. Looking up the rest from reference TRBV5-1 and TRBJ1-1 gives the full variable domain: KAGVTQTPRYLIKTRGQQVTLSCSPISGHRSVSWYQQTPGQGLQFLFEYFSETQRNKGNFPGRFSGRQFSNSRSEMNVSTLELGDSALYLCASKYGEANTEAFFGQGTRLTVV.

The V gene is TRBV5-1, the J gene TRBJ2-6; D perhaps matches TRBD1 (6 bases). Germline CDR1 and CDR2: SGHRS and YFSETQ. This CDR3 is 14 amino acids long. The V and J ends lost 5 bases and 4 bases respectively, with 10 bases between them. The CDR3 nucleotides are TGCGCCAGCAGACAGGGTTCGGGGGCCAACGTCCTGACTTTC. It yields the protein CASRQGSGANVLTF.

The chain is built from TRBV24-1 and TRBJ2-2; 11 bases match TRBD1. This CDR3 comprises 14 residues. Germline V gene data show CDR1 as KGHDR and CDR2 as SFDVKD. The V segment lost 7 bases and the J segment 6 bases; nucleotides outside the gene matches: 3. CDR3 amino acids: CATRGTGGSGELFF. CDR3 sequence (DNA): TGTGCCACCAGGGGGACAGGGGGTTCCGGGGAGCTGTTTTTT.

This clone has only one observation. The rearrangement links TRBV3-1 (or the pseudogene TRBV3-2) to TRBJ1-3, with a possible D match to TRBD1 (6 bases). CDR3 length: 16 amino acids. Trimming stripped 0 bases from V and 0 bases from J, with 9 bases between. Looked up from germline, CDR1 is LGHDT and CDR2 is YNNKEL (reference sequence). The CDR3 loop is CASSQETGHSGNTIYF. In DNA, the CDR3 is TGTGCCAGCAGCCAAGAAACAGGGCACTCTGGAAACACCATATATTTT.

The rearrangement uses TRBV9 and TRBJ2-1, with TRBD2 identical over 9 bases. CDR1 is SGDLS, CDR2 YYNGEE, per germline. Trimming at V came to 4 bases and at J to 4 bases, leaving 6 bases not matched to a gene. The CDR3 loop spans 15 amino acids. The CDR3 DNA sequence: TGTGCCAGCAGCCTGCTAGCGGGGAGGTACAATGAGCAGTTCTTC. As protein: CASSLLAGRYNEQFF.

The chain is built from TRBV6-5 and TRBJ2-3; no clear D. CDR1 is MNHEY, CDR2 SVGAGI, per germline. The V and J ends lost 6 bases and 0 bases respectively, with 10 bases between them. The CDR3 runs 14 residues. The CDR3: CASSQTVSTDTQYF. The CDR3 bases are TGTGCCAGCAGCCAAACTGTTAGCACAGATACGCAGTATTTT.

The gene calls are TRBV29-1 and TRBJ2-1, with 12 bases that match TRBD2. The CDR3 sequence is 13 residues long. Germline trimming cut 7 bases from V and 8 bases from J; bases unmatched to any gene: 6. The germline V gene has CDR1 SQVTM and CDR2 ANQGSEA. CDR3 sequence: CSGPSGGADEQFF. The DNA for the CDR3 is TGCAGCGGCCCTAGCGGGGGGGCGGATGAGCAGTTCTTC.

Only one count was recorded for this clone. The genes are TRBV7-9 and TRBJ2-7; TRBD2 aligns across 11 bases. Germline loops: CDR1 SEHNR, CDR2 FQNEAQ (reference sequence). CDR3 size: 16 residues. V was pared by 4 bases and J by 5 bases, with 10 bases of the junction left unmatched. Here the CDR3 DNA reads TGTGCCAGCAGCTCCCCCTGGGGGACTAGCGGCGACGAGCAGTACTTC. The encoded protein is CASSSPWGTSGDEQYF. The full variable domain, in which reference TRBV7-9 and TRBJ2-7 provide the parts outside the CDR3, is DTGVSQNPRHKITKRGQNVTFRCDPISEHNRLYWYRQTLGQGPEFLTYFQNEAQLEKSRLLSDRFSAERPKGSFSTLEIQRTEQGDSAMYLCASSSPWGTSGDEQYFGPGTRLTVT.

This clone has just a few counts. This chain connects TRBV4-1 to TRBJ1-4, with 7 bases lining up with TRBD1. The V segment lost 4 bases and the J segment 4 bases; nucleotides outside the gene matches: 6. The length of the CDR3 is 15 residues. Germline CDR1 and CDR2: MGHRA and YSYEKL. CDR3 region: CASSLQGGGNEKLFF. As DNA, the CDR3 is TGCGCCAGCAGCCTCCAGGGGGGAGGTAATGAAAAACTGTTTTTT.